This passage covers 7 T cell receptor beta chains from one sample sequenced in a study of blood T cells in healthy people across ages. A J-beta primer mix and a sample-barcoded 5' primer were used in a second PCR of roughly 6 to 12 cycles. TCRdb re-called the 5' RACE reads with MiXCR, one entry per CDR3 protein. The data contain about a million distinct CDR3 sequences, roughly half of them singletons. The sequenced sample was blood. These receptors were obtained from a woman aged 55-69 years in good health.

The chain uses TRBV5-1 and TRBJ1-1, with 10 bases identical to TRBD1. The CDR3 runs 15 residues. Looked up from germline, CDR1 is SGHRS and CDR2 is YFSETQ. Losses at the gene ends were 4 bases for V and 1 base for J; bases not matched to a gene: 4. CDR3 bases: TGCGCCAGCAGCAAGGGACAGGGGCAGAACACTGAAGCTTTCTTT. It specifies CASSKGQGQNTEAFF.

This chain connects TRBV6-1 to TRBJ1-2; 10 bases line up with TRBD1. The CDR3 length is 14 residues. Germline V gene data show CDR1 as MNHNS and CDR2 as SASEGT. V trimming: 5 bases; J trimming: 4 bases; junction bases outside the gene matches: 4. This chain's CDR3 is CASSPGQGTYGYTF. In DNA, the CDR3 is TGTGCCAGCAGTCCGGGACAGGGGACCTATGGCTACACCTTC.

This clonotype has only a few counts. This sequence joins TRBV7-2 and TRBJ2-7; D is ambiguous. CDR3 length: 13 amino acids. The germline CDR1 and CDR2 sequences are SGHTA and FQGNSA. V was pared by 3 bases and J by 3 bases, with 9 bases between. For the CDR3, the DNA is TGTGCCAGCAGCTTCCGTGGAATCTACGAGCAGTACTTC. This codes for CASSFRGIYEQYF.

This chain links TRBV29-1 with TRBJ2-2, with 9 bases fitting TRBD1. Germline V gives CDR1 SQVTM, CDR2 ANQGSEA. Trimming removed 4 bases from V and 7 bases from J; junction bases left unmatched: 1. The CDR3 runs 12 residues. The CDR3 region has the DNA TGCAGCGTTGGACAGGGGGTCGGGGAGCTGTTTTTT. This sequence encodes CSVGQGVGELFF.

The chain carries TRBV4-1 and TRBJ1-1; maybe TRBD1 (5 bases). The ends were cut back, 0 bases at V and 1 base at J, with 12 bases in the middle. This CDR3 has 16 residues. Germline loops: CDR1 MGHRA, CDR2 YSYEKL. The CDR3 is CASSQDNGAENTEAFF. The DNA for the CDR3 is TGCGCCAGCAGCCAAGATAACGGGGCAGAGAACACTGAAGCTTTCTTT.

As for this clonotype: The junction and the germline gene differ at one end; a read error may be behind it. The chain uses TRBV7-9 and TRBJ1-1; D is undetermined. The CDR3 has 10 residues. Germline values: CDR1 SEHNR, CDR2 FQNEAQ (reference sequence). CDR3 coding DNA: TGTTCCAGCAGCGAGACTGAAGCTTTCTTT. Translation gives CSSSETEAFF.

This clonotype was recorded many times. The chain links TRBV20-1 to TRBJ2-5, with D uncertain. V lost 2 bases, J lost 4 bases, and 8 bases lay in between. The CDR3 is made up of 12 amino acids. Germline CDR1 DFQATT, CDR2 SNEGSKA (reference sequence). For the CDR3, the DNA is TGCAGTGCTAGACGTGATGGAGAGACCCAGTACTTC. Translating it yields CSARRDGETQYF.